This TCR beta chain was retrieved from a study of early T cells in non-severe SARS-CoV-2 infection. Each CDR3 protein gets one entry after TCRdb re-called the 5' RACE reads with MiXCR. Of fewer than 100,000 distinct CDR3 sequences listed, roughly 6% are singletons. CDR1 and CDR2 from the germline V gene are WSHSY and SAAADI. With 10 bases clipped from V and 6 bases from J, the junction kept 6 bases outside the gene matches. The CDR3 totals 14 residues. General study findings and limits: Using VDJdb, the matching emphasized anti-spike CD8 responses while missing private and CD4 specificities.

This clonotype came up many times. Its antigen is unknown. Sequenced sample: whole blood. This clonotype was sampled from an adult who was a healthcare worker with PCR-confirmed SARS-CoV-2 infection or an uninfected control (not recorded which). The chain combines TRBV10-2 with TRBJ2-3; TRBD2 agrees at 14 bases. The CDR3 DNA follows: TGCGCCATCGGGACTAGCGGGGGCGGCGATACGCAGTATTTT. Translation: CAIGTSGGGDTQYF.